The present T cell receptor beta chain was sequenced within a study of CD8 T cells in Susac syndrome. Study observations and caveats: That the number of individuals in its TCR sequencing and HLA analysis was relatively small was acknowledged by the study.

Notes on this clonotype: The target antigen is unknown.

Reverse transcription of 0.5 to 1 ug RNA was performed with random hexamers. An immunoSEQ multiplex PCR amplified TCR beta CDR3 over 54 Vbeta and 13 Jbeta. Each CDR3 protein gets one entry after TCRdb re-called the immunoSEQ multiplex PCR reads with MiXCR. The data contain some 120,000 distinct CDR3 sequences, 90% to 95% of them singletons. CD8+ and CD4+ T cells taken from blood had their TCR beta sequenced. TEMRA cells were FACS-enriched, unlike CD8+ and CD4+ T cells, which were negatively isolated. The CDR3 has 13 residues. After removal of 4 bases from V and 3 bases from J, the junction contained 2 bases not matched to a gene. Germline CDR1 and CDR2: SQVTM and ANQGSEA.

Source material: CD4+ T cells from PBMCs. The receptor's source is a human donor in good health. The chain couples TRBV29-1 to TRBJ2-1, with TRBD2 identical over 8 bases. For the CDR3, the DNA is TGCAGCGTTGGGACTAGCCACTACAATGAGCAGTTCTTC. Translation gives CSVGTSHYNEQFF.